Ten or more counts support the clone carrying this T cell receptor beta chain. Its antigen is currently unknown. CDR3 length: 13 residues. V gave up 0 bases and J gave up 4 bases; unmatched junction bases: 1. The germline CDR1 and CDR2 sequences are SQVTM and ANQGSEA. The sample comes from a study of blood T cells in healthy people across ages. Overall study results and limits: Fewer expanded clones and more diversity marked long-lived versus aged donors. Naive and antigen-experienced cells could not be conclusively compared, given unsorted PBMCs.

The use of a sample-barcoded 5' primer and a J-beta primer mix characterized a second PCR of roughly 7 to 11 cycles. Each cDNA was tagged by a template-switch adaptor containing 12 random nucleotides. TCRdb reprocessed the 5' RACE reads via MiXCR and lists one record per CDR3 protein. The data show more than 650,000 distinct CDR3 sequences, roughly 26% seen once. The same sample was also used in a study of T cells of mothers and their children. That paper states: A few healthy Caucasian mothers, along with their six children, were the donors.

The J gene is TRBJ2-5, the V gene TRBV29-1; 8 bases line up with TRBD1. This clonotype was sampled from a boy between 10 and 17 years old in good health. Material for sequencing was blood. The DNA of the CDR3 is TGCAGCGTTGAAGAGGACAGGGCAGAGACCCAGTACTTC. Protein sequence: CSVEEDRAETQYF.